These 22 T cell receptor beta chains were sequenced from one sample in a study of shared clonotypes between healthy human individuals. Libraries were prepared by immunoSEQ multiplex PCR; TCRdb keeps only in-frame clonotypes and omits some of them. Among some 1.5 million clones, around 95% were seen once, and the ten largest hold over 1%. Source material: naive CD4+ T cells sorted from blood. The subset was: CD45RA+ positively selected. All receptors come from a man younger than 40 in good health.

This CDR3 reads CASSLGGLQSYEQYF. Here the CDR3 DNA reads TGTGCCAGCAGCTTGGGGGGATTACAGTCCTACGAGCAGTACTTC. The rearrangement joins TRBV5-4 to TRBJ2-7; D gene unclear. Trimming cost V 0 bases and J 1 base, with 11 bases left between them. Germline V CDR1 and CDR2: SGHNT, YYREEE (reference sequence). CDR3 length: 15 residues.

The DNA for the CDR3 is TGTGCCAGCAGTCCCCGGCGCGCCACCGGGGAGCTGTTTTTT. It specifies CASSPRRATGELFF. V and J are TRBV27 and TRBJ2-2; no clear D gene. Trimming shortened V by 5 bases and J by 4 bases, and 11 bases separated the two germline ends. This CDR3 is 14 amino acids long. Germline V lookup: CDR1 MNHEY, CDR2 SMNVEV (reference sequence).

The chain recombines TRBV7-2 with TRBJ1-4; D may be TRBD1 (5 bases). Germline V CDR1 and CDR2: SGHTA, FQGNSA. The CDR3 spans 17 residues. V was trimmed by 1 base and J by 13 bases, leaving 25 bases between them. The CDR3, as DNA: TGTGCCAGCAGCTTAGACGGGAAGGGGACCCCCCACGTTGCACTGTTTTTT. This encodes CASSLDGKGTPHVALFF.

The table lists this clone with a count of one. The V and J genes are TRBV6-5 and TRBJ2-5, with TRBD1 matching over 10 bases. The CDR3 spans 13 residues. Germline V gene lookup returns CDR1 MNHEY and CDR2 SVGAGI. V gave up 6 bases and J gave up 3 bases; unmatched junction bases: 1. DNA of the CDR3: TGTGCCAGCAGGGGACAGGGGAAAGAGACCCAGTACTTC. As protein: CASRGQGKETQYF.

The table lists this clone with a count of one. The chain links TRBV25-1 to TRBJ2-1, with 10 positions matching TRBD2. The junction had 10 bases not matched to a gene; V was cut back by 6 bases and J by 8 bases. The CDR3 spans 15 residues. Germline V gene sequence: CDR1 MGHDK, CDR2 SYGVNS. CDR3 sequence: CASSDTSGAGDEQFF. DNA for the CDR3: TGTGCCAGCAGCGATACTAGCGGGGCCGGGGATGAGCAGTTCTTC.

The V gene is TRBV5-1, the J gene TRBJ1-1; weak D call: TRBD1 (5 bases). V lost 7 bases to trimming and J lost 0 bases, with 31 bases between them. The germline gives CDR1 SGHRS, CDR2 YFSETQ. CDR3 size: 20 residues. The CDR3 loop is CASPPRSDYGGSIMNTEAFF. For the CDR3, the DNA is TGCGCCAGCCCCCCACGGTCTGATTATGGGGGATCTATAATGAACACTGAAGCTTTCTTT.

This chain links TRBV2 with TRBJ1-1; tentative D call: TRBD1 (5 bases). Per germline, CDR1 SNHLY and CDR2 FYNNEI. Trimming took off 4 bases at V and 3 bases at J, with 12 bases between the two ends. CDR3 length equals 14 residues. CDR3 in amino acids: CASSAEGGDTEAFF. The CDR3 region has the DNA TGTGCCAGCAGTGCGGAAGGAGGGGACACTGAAGCTTTCTTT.

The rearrangement joins TRBV7-6 to TRBJ2-3; 7 positions match TRBD2. Germline trimming cut 6 bases from V and 6 bases from J; bases unmatched to any gene: 6. The CDR3 has 13 amino acids. CDR1 and CDR2 from the germline V gene are SGHVS and FNYEAQ. The CDR3 here is CASRREWKDTQYF. DNA for the CDR3: TGTGCCAGCAGGCGGGAGTGGAAGGATACGCAGTATTTT.

The chain links TRBV18 to TRBJ1-1, with TRBD1 matching over 7 bases. CDR1 KGHSH and CDR2 LQKENI come from the germline V gene. With V trimmed by 3 bases and J by 2 bases, 15 bases remained unmatched. The CDR3 is 18 amino acids. CDR3 coding DNA: TGTGCCAGCTCACCGCTTGGCGCCCCGACAGGGCGAAACACTGAAGCTTTCTTT. Residues: CASSPLGAPTGRNTEAFF.

This chain connects TRBV5-4 to TRBJ2-7, with 9 bases matching TRBD2. CDR3 length: 15 amino acids. CDR1 and CDR2 from the germline V gene are SGHNT and YYREEE (reference sequence). Unmatched junction bases numbered 6, after V lost 4 bases and J lost 1 base. The CDR3 reads CASSNSGRGSYEQYF. The CDR3 DNA reads as TGTGCCAGCAGCAATAGCGGGAGAGGATCCTACGAGCAGTACTTC.

CDR3 bases: TGTGCCAGCAATGGTCAGGGTTTCGCTAGGAATGAGCAGTTCTTC. Amino acids: CASNGQGFARNEQFF. V is TRBV14 and J is TRBJ2-1, with D possibly matching TRBD1 (5 bases). Germline-derived CDR1 and CDR2 are SGHDN and FVKESK. Deletions cut 7 bases from V and 7 bases from J, with 20 bases between. The CDR3 is made up of 15 amino acids.

On this clone itself: Other DNA sequences from this sample encode an identical CDR3 as well. In nucleotides, the CDR3 is TGTGCCAGCTCACCAGGGACAGGTTACAATGAGCAGTTCTTC. The encoded protein is CASSPGTGYNEQFF. The chain joins TRBV18 to TRBJ2-1, with 8 bases lining up with TRBD1. CDR3 size: 14 residues. CDR1 is KGHSH and CDR2 is LQKENI in the germline V gene. The V and J ends lost 2 bases and 4 bases, in that order; junction bases with no gene match: 1.

V gene TRBV7-2 combines with J gene TRBJ2-7; 7 bases line up with TRBD1. V gave up 2 bases and J gave up 3 bases; unmatched junction bases: 4. This CDR3 is built from 14 residues. Looked up from germline, CDR1 is SGHTA and CDR2 is FQGNSA. The CDR3 is CASSLRTGVYEQYF. For the CDR3, the DNA is TGTGCCAGCAGCTTAAGAACAGGGGTCTACGAGCAGTACTTC.

The chain joins TRBV19 to TRBJ1-2; D remains unclear. Germline V lookup: CDR1 LNHDA, CDR2 SQIVND (reference sequence). CDR3 length: 11 amino acids. The germline V and J ends were trimmed by 6 bases and 8 bases, with 10 bases remaining between them. The CDR3 protein is CASRALGGYTF. CDR3 sequence (DNA): TGTGCCAGTAGAGCACTGGGGGGCTACACCTTC.

A note on this clone: Distinct nucleotide sequences in the sample also encode this CDR3. V usage is TRBV5-1 and J usage is TRBJ2-1; TRBD2 matches at 12 bases. CDR3 size: 15 residues. V lost 0 bases, J lost 9 bases, and 4 bases stayed unmatched. The germline gives CDR1 SGHRS, CDR2 YFSETQ. Here the CDR3 reads CASSLGLAGVGEQFF. The DNA of the CDR3 is TGCGCCAGCAGCTTGGGACTAGCGGGAGTTGGTGAGCAGTTCTTC.

DNA of the CDR3: TGTGCCAGCAGCTTGTTTAAGACAGATACGCAGTATTTT. Its translation: CASSLFKTDTQYF. The chain carries TRBV5-5 and TRBJ2-3; no firm D call. This CDR3 contains 13 residues. The V and J ends lost 1 base and 3 bases respectively, with 6 bases between them. Looked up from germline, CDR1 is SGHKS and CDR2 is YYEKEE (reference sequence).

This sequence joins TRBV11-2 and TRBJ1-3; no firm D call. The germline CDR1 and CDR2 sequences are SGHAT and FQNNGV. Trimming took off 1 base at V and 5 bases at J, with 9 bases between the two ends. The CDR3 is 14 residues long. Here the CDR3 reads CASSLGTVRNTIYF. The DNA of the CDR3 is TGTGCCAGCAGCTTAGGGACTGTCCGAAACACCATATATTTT.

J is TRBJ1-2 and V is TRBV29-1; no reliable D call. V was cut by 3 bases and J by 6 bases, with 14 bases left in between. Germline V gives CDR1 SQVTM, CDR2 ANQGSEA. The CDR3 runs 13 residues. The CDR3 loop reads CSVESGVADGYTF. Here the CDR3 DNA reads TGCAGCGTTGAGTCAGGTGTTGCGGATGGCTACACCTTC.

The V gene is TRBV7-8, the J gene TRBJ2-5, with 11 nucleotides matching TRBD2. The germline CDR1 and CDR2 sequences are SGHVS and FQNEAQ. The V and J ends lost 1 base and 1 base, in that order; junction bases with no gene match: 8. The CDR3 is made up of 18 amino acids. The CDR3: CASSLELAGVSSQETQYF. The DNA for the CDR3 is TGTGCCAGCAGCTTAGAACTAGCGGGAGTAAGTTCCCAAGAGACCCAGTACTTC.

The rearrangement links TRBV4-2 to TRBJ1-2; unclear D gene. The germline V gene encodes CDR1 LGHNA and CDR2 YNFKEQ. The CDR3 is 13 amino acids. The V end lost 2 bases, the J end lost 8 bases, and 12 bases lay between the germline ends. CDR3 nucleotide sequence: TGTGCCAGCAGCCAACTAAGCAGGTCCGGCTACACCTTC. Amino acids: CASSQLSRSGYTF.

This chain connects TRBV18 to TRBJ2-1; 13 bases are shared with TRBD2. There are 16 residues in the CDR3. V was pared by 2 bases and J by 8 bases, with 6 bases of the junction left unmatched. The germline V gene encodes CDR1 KGHSH and CDR2 LQKENI. This CDR3 is CASSPRTSGRTYEQFF. The CDR3 DNA is TGTGCCAGCTCACCAAGGACTAGCGGGAGAACCTATGAGCAGTTCTTC. The complete variable domain, with remaining parts taken from reference TRBV18 and TRBJ2-1, reads NAGVMQNPRHLVRRRGQEARLRCSPMKGHSHVYWYRQLPEEGLKFMVYLQKENIIDESGMPKERFSAEFPKEGPSILRIQQVVRGDSAAYFCASSPRTSGRTYEQFFGPGTRLTVL.

The rearrangement joins TRBV5-1 to TRBJ2-3, with TRBD2 identical over 7 bases. The CDR3 consists of 14 residues. The germline CDR1 and CDR2 sequences are SGHRS and YFSETQ. V shed 7 bases and J 2 bases; nucleotides not matched to a gene: 7. The CDR3 coding sequence is TGCGCCAGCGGGGGGGACGGAGTCACAGATACGCAGTATTTT. It yields the protein CASGGDGVTDTQYF.